This TCR beta chain originates from a study of cytomegalovirus exposure and HLA in healthy donors. Study outcomes and limitations: Researchers reported that a few CMV-associated chains were confirmed in vitro as CMV antigen-specific. Across donors, presence/absence analyses took sequencing depth to be roughly uniform. The classifier reportedly diagnosed cytomegalovirus status with high sensitivity and specificity.

Primers included in the PCR were 60 Vbeta and 13 Jbeta primers. Generated by immunoSEQ multiplex PCR, the TCRdb table keeps only in-frame clones and is missing some. Of about 260,000 clones listed, approximately 84% are singletons. Note on this clone: Antigen: not known.

Per germline, CDR1 SGHNT and CDR2 YYREEE (reference sequence). The ends were cut back, 4 bases at V and 0 bases at J, with 23 bases in the middle. The CDR3 loop spans 18 amino acids. This clonotype was sampled from a woman in her forties in good health and CMV-seropositive. The chain combines TRBV5-4 with TRBJ2-7; TRBD2 might be the D (5 bases). Sequenced material: PBMCs. The CDR3 bases are TGTGCCAGCAGCCCGATGTCGGGTTTAGCCGCGGGCTCCTACGAGCAGTACTTC. Its protein product is CASSPMSGLAAGSYEQYF. The variable domain in full, with the rest retrieved from reference TRBV5-4 and TRBJ2-7, is ETGVTQSPTHLIKTRGQQVTLRCSSQSGHNTVSWYQQALGQGPQFIFQYYREEENGRGNFPPRFSGLQFPNYSSELNVNALELDDSALYLCASSPMSGLAAGSYEQYFGPGTRLTVT.